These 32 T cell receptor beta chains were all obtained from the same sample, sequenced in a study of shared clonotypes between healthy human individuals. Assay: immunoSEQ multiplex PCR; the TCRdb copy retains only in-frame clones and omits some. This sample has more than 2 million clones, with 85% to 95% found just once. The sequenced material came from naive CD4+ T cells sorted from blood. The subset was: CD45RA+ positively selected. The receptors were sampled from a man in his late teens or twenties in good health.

The CDR3 coding sequence is TGCGCCAGCAGCTTGGAGGCAGGGGATACGCAGTATTTT. It is translated as CASSLEAGDTQYF. The genes are TRBV5-1 and TRBJ2-3; D perhaps matches TRBD1 (5 bases). In germline, CDR1 is SGHRS, CDR2 YFSETQ. The CDR3 is 13 residues long. Trimming removed 0 bases at V and 6 bases at J, with 8 bases between.

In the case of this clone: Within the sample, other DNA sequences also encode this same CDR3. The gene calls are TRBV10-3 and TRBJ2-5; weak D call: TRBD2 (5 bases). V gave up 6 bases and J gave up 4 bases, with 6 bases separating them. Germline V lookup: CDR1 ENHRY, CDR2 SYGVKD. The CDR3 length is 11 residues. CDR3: CAISEGETQYF. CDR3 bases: TGTGCCATCAGCGAGGGAGAGACCCAGTACTTC.

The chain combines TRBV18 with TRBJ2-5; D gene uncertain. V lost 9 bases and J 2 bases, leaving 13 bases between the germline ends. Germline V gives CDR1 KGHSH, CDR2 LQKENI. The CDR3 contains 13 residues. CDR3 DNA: TGTGCCAGTCAGAAGGGCCGACAAGAGACCCAGTACTTC. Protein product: CASQKGRQETQYF. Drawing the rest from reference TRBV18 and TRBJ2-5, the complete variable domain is NAGVMQNPRHLVRRRGQEARLRCSPMKGHSHVYWYRQLPEEGLKFMVYLQKENIIDESGMPKERFSAEFPKEGPSILRIQQVVRGDSAAYFCASQKGRQETQYFGPGTRLLVL.

The CDR3 here is CASSPRGGPNIQYF. The CDR3 bases are TGTGCCAGCAGCCCCCGGGGGGGGCCTAACATTCAGTACTTC. The chain uses TRBV28 and TRBJ2-4, with TRBD2 identical over 8 bases. This CDR3 comprises 14 residues. V lost 6 bases to trimming and J lost 7 bases; unmatched junction nucleotides: 8. The germline V gene encodes CDR1 MDHEN and CDR2 SYDVKM.

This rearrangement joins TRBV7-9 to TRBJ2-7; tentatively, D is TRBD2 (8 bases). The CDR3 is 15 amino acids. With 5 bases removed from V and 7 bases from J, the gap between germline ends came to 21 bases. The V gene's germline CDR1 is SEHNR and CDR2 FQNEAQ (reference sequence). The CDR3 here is CASSHSGGGAGEQYF. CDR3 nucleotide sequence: TGTGCCAGCAGCCATTCGGGAGGGGGCGCGGGAGAGCAGTACTTC.

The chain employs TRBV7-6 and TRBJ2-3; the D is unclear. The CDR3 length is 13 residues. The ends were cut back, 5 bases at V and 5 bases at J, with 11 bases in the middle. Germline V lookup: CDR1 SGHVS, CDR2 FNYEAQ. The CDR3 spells CASSRRRGDTQYF. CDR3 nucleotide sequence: TGTGCCAGCAGCCGCCGTCGCGGAGATACGCAGTATTTT.

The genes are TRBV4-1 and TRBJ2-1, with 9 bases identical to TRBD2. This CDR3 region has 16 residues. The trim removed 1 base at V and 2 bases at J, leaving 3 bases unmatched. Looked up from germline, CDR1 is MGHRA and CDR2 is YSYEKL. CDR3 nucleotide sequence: TGCGCCAGCAGCCAAGGTGGCGGGGGGGCCTACAATGAGCAGTTCTTC. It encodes CASSQGGGGAYNEQFF.

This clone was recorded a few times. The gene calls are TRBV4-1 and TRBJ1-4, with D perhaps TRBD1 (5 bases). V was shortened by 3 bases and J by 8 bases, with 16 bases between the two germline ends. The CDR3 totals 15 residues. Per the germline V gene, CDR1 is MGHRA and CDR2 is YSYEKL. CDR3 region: CASSHISGFREKLFF. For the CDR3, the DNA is TGCGCCAGCAGCCATATCTCAGGGTTTCGAGAAAAACTGTTTTTT.

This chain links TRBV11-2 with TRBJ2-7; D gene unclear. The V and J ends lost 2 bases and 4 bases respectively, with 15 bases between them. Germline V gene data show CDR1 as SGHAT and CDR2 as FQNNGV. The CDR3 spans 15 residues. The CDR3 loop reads CASSLNPLGLYEQYF. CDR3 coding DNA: TGTGCCAGCAGCTTAAACCCCCTAGGGCTGTACGAGCAGTACTTC.

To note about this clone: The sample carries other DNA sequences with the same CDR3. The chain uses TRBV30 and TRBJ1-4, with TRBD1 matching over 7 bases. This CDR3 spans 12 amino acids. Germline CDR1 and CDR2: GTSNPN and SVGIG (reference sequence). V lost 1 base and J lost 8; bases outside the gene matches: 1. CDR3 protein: CAWSGQGEKLFF. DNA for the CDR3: TGTGCCTGGAGTGGACAGGGCGAAAAACTGTTTTTT.

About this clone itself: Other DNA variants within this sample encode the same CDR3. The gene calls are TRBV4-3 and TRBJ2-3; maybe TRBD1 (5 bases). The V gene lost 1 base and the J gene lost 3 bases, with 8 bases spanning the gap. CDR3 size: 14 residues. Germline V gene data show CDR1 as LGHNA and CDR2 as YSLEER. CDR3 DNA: TGCGCCAGCAGCCAAGCTCCAGGGACAGATACGCAGTATTTT. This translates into CASSQAPGTDTQYF.

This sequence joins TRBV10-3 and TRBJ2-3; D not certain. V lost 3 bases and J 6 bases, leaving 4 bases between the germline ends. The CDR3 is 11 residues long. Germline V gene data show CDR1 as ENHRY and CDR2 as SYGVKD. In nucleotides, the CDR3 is TGTGCCATCAGTGACGTTGATACGCAGTATTTT. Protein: CAISDVDTQYF.

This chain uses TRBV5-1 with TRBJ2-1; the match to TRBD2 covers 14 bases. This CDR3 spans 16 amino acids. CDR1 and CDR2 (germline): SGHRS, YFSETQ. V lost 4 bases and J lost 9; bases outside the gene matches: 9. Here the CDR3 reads CASSARTSGRTVEQFF. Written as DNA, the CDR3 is TGCGCCAGCAGCGCCAGGACTAGCGGGAGGACTGTTGAGCAGTTCTTC. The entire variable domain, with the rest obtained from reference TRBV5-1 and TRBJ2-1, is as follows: KAGVTQTPRYLIKTRGQQVTLSCSPISGHRSVSWYQQTPGQGLQFLFEYFSETQRNKGNFPGRFSGRQFSNSRSEMNVSTLELGDSALYLCASSARTSGRTVEQFFGPGTRLTVL.

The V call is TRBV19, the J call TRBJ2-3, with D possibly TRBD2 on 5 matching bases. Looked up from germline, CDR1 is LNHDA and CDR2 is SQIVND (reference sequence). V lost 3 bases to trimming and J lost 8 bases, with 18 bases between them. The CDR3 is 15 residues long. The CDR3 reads CASSIGESLAGTQYF. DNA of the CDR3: TGTGCCAGTAGTATTGGGGAATCTCTCGCGGGTACGCAGTATTTT.

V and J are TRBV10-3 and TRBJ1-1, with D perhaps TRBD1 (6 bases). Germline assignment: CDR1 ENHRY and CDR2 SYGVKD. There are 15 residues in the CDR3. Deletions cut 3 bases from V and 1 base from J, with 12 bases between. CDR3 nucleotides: TGTGCCATCAGTGATTTGGGGGGCTCGAACACTGAAGCTTTCTTT. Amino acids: CAISDLGGSNTEAFF.

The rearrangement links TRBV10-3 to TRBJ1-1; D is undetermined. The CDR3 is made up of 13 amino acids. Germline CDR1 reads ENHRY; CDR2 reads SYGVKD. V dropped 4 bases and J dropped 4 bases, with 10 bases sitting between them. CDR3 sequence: CAISAEEVTEAFF. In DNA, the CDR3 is TGTGCCATCAGTGCCGAGGAGGTCACTGAAGCTTTCTTT.

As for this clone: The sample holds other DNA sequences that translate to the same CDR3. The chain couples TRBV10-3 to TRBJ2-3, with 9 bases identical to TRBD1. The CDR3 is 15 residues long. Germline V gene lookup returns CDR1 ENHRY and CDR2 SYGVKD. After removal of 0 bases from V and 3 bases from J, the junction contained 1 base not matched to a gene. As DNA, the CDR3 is TGTGCCATCAGTGAGTCAGGGACAGGGACAGATACGCAGTATTTT. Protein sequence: CAISESGTGTDTQYF.

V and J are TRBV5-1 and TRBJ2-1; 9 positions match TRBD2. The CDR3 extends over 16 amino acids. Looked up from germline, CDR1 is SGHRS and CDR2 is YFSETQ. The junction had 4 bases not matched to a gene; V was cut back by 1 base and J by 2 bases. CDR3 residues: CASSLNSGSAYNEQFF. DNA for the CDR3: TGCGCCAGCAGCTTGAATAGCGGGAGTGCCTACAATGAGCAGTTCTTC.

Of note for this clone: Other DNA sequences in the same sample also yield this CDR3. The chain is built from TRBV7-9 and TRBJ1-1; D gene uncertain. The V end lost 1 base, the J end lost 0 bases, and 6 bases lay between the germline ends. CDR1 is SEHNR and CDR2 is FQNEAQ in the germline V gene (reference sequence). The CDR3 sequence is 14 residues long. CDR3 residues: CASSLGHLNTEAFF. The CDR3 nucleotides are TGTGCCAGCAGCTTAGGACATTTGAACACTGAAGCTTTCTTT.

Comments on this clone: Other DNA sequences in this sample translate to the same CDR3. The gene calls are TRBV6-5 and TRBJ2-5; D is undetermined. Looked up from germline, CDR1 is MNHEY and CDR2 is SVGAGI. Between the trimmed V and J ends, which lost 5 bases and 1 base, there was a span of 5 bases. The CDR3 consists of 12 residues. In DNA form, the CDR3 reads TGTGCCAGCAGTAGGGCCCAAGAGACCCAGTACTTC. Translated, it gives CASSRAQETQYF.

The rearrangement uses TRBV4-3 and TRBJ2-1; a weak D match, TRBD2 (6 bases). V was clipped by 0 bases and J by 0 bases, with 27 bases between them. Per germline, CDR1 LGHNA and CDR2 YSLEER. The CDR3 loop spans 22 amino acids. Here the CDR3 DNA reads TGCGCCAGCAGCCAAGATTTAGGTGCCGGGACTTCCCAGTTGAGCTCCTACAATGAGCAGTTCTTC. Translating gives CASSQDLGAGTSQLSSYNEQFF.

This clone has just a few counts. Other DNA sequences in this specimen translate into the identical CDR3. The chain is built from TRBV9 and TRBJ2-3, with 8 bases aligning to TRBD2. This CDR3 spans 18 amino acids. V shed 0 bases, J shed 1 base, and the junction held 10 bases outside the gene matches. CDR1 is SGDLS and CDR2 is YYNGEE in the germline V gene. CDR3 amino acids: CASSVAPTVAGRTDTQYF. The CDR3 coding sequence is TGTGCCAGCAGCGTAGCCCCAACCGTAGCGGGGCGCACAGATACGCAGTATTTT.

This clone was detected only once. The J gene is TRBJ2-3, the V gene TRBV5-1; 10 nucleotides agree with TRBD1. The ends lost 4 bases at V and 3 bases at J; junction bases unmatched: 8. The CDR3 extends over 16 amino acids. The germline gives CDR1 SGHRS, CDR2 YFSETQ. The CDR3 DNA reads TGCGCCAGCAGCCCCCTGGGGGGACAGGGGACAGATACGCAGTATTTT. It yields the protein CASSPLGGQGTDTQYF.

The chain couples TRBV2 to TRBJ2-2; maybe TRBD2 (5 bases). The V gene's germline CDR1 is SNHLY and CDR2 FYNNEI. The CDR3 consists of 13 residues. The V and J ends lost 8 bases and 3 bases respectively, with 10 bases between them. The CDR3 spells CASRGLYTGELFF. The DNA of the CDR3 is TGTGCCAGCCGTGGACTCTACACCGGGGAGCTGTTTTTT.

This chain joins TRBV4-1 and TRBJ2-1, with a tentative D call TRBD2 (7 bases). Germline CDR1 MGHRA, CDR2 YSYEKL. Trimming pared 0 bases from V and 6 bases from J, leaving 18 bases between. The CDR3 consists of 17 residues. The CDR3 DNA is TGCGCCAGCAGCCAAGATCGGGTGCCGGGGGGCATCAATGAGCAGTTCTTC. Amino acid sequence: CASSQDRVPGGINEQFF.

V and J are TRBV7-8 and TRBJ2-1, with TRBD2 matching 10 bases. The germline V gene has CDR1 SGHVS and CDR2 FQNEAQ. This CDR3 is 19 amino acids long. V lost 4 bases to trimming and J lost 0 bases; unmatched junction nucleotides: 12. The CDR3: CASSSSGRESPSSYNEQFF. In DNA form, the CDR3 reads TGTGCCAGCAGCTCTAGCGGGAGAGAGTCGCCGAGCTCCTACAATGAGCAGTTCTTC.

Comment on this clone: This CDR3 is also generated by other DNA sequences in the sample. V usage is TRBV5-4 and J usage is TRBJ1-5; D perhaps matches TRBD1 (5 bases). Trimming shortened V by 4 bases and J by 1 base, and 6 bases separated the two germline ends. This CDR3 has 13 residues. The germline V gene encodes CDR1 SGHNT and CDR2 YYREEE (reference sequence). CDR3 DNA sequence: TGTGCCAGCAGCCGGGACAGCAATCAGCCCCAGCATTTT. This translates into CASSRDSNQPQHF.

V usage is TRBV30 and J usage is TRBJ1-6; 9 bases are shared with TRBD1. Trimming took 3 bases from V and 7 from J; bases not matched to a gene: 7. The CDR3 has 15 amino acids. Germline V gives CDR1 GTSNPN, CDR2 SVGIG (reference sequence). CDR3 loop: CAWSLGTGQNSPLHF. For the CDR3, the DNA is TGTGCCTGGAGCCTCGGGACAGGGCAAAATTCACCCCTCCACTTT.

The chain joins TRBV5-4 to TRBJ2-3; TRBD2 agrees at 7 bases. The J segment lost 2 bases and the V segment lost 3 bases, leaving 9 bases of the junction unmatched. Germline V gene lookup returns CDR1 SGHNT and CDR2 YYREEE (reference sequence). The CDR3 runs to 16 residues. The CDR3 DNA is TGTGCCAGCAGCTCTCGGAAGGAGCGGGACACAGATACGCAGTATTTT. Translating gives CASSSRKERDTDTQYF.

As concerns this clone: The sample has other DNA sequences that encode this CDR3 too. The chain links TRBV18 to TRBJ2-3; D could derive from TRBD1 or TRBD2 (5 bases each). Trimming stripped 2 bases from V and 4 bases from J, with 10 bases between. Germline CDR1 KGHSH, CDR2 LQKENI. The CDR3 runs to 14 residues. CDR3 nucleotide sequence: TGTGCCAGCTCACCATTGGGGGTGGCAGATACGCAGTATTTT. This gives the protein CASSPLGVADTQYF.

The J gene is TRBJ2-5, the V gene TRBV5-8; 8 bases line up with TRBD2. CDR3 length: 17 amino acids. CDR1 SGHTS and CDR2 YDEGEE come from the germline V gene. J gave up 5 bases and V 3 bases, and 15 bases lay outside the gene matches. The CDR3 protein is CASSSGTSGTRRETQYF. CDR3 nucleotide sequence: TGTGCCAGCAGCTCAGGGACTAGTGGGACAAGAAGGGAGACCCAGTACTTC.

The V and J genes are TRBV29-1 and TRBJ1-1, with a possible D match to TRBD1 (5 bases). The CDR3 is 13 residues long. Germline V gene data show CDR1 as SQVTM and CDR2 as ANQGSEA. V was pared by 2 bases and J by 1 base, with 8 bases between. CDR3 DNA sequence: TGCAGCGTTGAACGGACAACGAACACTGAAGCTTTCTTT. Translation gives CSVERTTNTEAFF.